Listed here is a single TCR beta chain. The data are from a study of blood T cell repertoires in COVID-19. On the study more broadly: PBMCs, B-cell-depleted T cells, or T cells were the source of the cDNA or gDNA that made up the material.

CDR3 length: 16 amino acids. Germline CDR1 SGHKS, CDR2 YYEKEE (reference sequence). Trimming at V came to 4 bases and at J to 8 bases, leaving 11 bases not matched to a gene. Using immunoSEQ multiplex PCR, the repertoire was profiled, and TCRdb retains in-frame clones only, with some absent. Seen here are more than 120,000 clones, roughly 89% observed once, and the top ten hold over 0.8%. The sequence derives from a woman between 50 and 59 years old with acute or convalescent COVID-19. Sequenced: peripheral blood. V gene TRBV5-5 combines with J gene TRBJ2-1, with 11 nucleotides matching TRBD2. Here the CDR3 reads CASSVHLAGGGDEQFF. CDR3 sequence (DNA): TGTGCCAGCAGCGTTCATCTAGCGGGAGGCGGCGATGAGCAGTTCTTC.